Listed here are 7 T cell receptor beta chains from one sample, sequenced in a study of shared clonotypes between healthy human individuals (TCRdb year 2020). CD8 naive samples were CD45RO-negative cells positively selected for CCR7, giving a CD45RA+CCR7+ population that excluded TemRA cells. Library preparation used the immunoSEQ multiplex PCR assay. TCRdb took over this immuneACCESS table, retaining in-frame rearrangements with V and J assigned. Such tables are incomplete; in checked studies, under half of the missing clones stem from an unresolved V gene, and the remainder is unexplained. This sample lists approximately 720,000 clones; roughly 94% were detected once. Approximately 25% of the sample comes from the top ten. Sequencing was carried out using naive CD8+ T cells sorted from blood. Read against the paper, the sample's cell subset or site label means: CD45RA+CCR7+. The receptor set was obtained from a man aged 25-40 years in good health.

A few counts support this clone. The rearrangement uses TRBV6-5 and TRBJ1-5; no definite D call. The CDR3 length is 12 residues. Trimming pared 7 bases from V and 2 bases from J, leaving 6 bases between. The germline gives CDR1 MNHEY, CDR2 SVGAGI. The CDR3, as DNA: TGTGCCAGCACAACGGGCAATCAGCCCCAGCATTTT. Translation: CASTTGNQPQHF.

This chain uses TRBV7-4 with TRBJ1-5, with a tentative D call TRBD1 (5 bases). CDR1 SGHVT and CDR2 SQSDAQ come from the germline V gene. The V gene lost 3 bases and the J gene lost 5 bases, with 20 bases spanning the gap. The CDR3 runs to 17 residues. The CDR3, as DNA: TGTGCCAGCAGCTTGGGGCTGCGGGTCCGAGTGGATCAGCCCCAGCATTTT. Translating it yields CASSLGLRVRVDQPQHF.

This rearrangement joins TRBV7-9 to TRBJ2-2; D might be TRBD2 (5 bases). Germline V gene data show CDR1 as SEHNR and CDR2 as FQNEAQ (reference sequence). The CDR3 extends over 15 amino acids. Trimming stripped 4 bases from V and 0 bases from J, with 9 bases between. CDR3 sequence: CASSSRLSNTGELFF. In nucleotides, the CDR3 is TGTGCCAGCAGCTCCCGACTATCGAACACCGGGGAGCTGTTTTTT.

This chain uses TRBV28 with TRBJ2-3; tentative D call: TRBD2 (5 bases). The CDR3 consists of 14 residues. V lost 5 bases to trimming and J lost 4 bases, with 13 bases between them. CDR1 is MDHEN and CDR2 is SYDVKM in the germline V gene. This chain's CDR3 is CASSLPGSSDTQYF. In nucleotides, the CDR3 is TGTGCCAGCAGTCTCCCGGGGTCTTCAGATACGCAGTATTTT.

The rearrangement joins TRBV5-5 to TRBJ1-2; 7 nucleotides agree with TRBD1. V lost 3 bases and J lost 4; bases outside the gene matches: 9. Germline V gene lookup returns CDR1 SGHKS and CDR2 YYEKEE (reference sequence). The CDR3 totals 15 residues. The CDR3 spells CASSSLDGTVYGYTF. The CDR3 coding sequence is TGTGCCAGCAGCTCCCTCGACGGGACAGTCTATGGCTACACCTTC.

The chain employs TRBV27 and TRBJ1-5; no clear D. The germline V gene has CDR1 MNHEY and CDR2 SMNVEV (reference sequence). The CDR3 runs to 13 residues. V shed 5 bases and J shed 5 bases, with 10 bases lying between them. CDR3 nucleotide sequence: TGTGCCAGCAGTAGAGGAACGGATCAGCCCCAGCATTTT. This encodes CASSRGTDQPQHF.

In its sample, this clone was seen once. This chain joins TRBV6-5 and TRBJ1-4, with 8 bases lining up with TRBD1. The CDR3 sequence is 15 residues long. Trimming took 5 bases from V and 8 from J; bases not matched to a gene: 10. CDR1 is MNHEY and CDR2 is SVGAGI in the germline V gene. The DNA for the CDR3 is TGTGCCAGCAGTCCATCAGGGGGCGGAATAGAAAAACTGTTTTTT. Its protein is CASSPSGGGIEKLFF.